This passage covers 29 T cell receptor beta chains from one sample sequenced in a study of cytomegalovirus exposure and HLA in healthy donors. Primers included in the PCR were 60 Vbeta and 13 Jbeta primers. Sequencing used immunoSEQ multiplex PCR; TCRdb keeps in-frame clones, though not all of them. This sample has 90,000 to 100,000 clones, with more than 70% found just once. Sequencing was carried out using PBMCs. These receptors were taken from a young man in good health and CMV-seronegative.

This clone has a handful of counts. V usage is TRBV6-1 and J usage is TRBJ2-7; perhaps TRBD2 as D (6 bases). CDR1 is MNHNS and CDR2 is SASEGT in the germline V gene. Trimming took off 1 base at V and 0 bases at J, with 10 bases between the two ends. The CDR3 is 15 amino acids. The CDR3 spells CASSEEPGGSYEQYF. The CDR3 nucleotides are TGTGCCAGCAGTGAAGAACCCGGGGGCTCCTACGAGCAGTACTTC.

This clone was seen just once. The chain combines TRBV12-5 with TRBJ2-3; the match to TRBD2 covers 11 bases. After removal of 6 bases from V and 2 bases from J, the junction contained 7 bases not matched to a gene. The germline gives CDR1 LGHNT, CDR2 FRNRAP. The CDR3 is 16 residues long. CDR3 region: CASGPSSGGPTDTQYF. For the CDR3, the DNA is TGTGCTAGTGGCCCCTCTAGCGGGGGGCCCACAGATACGCAGTATTTT.

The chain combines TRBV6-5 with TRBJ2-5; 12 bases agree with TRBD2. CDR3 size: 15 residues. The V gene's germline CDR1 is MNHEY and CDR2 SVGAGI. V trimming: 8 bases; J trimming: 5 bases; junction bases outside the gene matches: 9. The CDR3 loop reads CASYLLAGGDETQYF. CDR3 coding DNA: TGTGCCAGCTATTTACTAGCGGGGGGTGACGAGACCCAGTACTTC.

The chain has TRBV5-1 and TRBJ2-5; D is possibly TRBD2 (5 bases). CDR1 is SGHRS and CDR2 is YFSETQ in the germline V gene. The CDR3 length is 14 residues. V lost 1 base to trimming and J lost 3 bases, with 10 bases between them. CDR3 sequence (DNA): TGCGCCAGCAGCTTGAGGACTTCCGAAGAGACCCAGTACTTC. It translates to CASSLRTSEETQYF. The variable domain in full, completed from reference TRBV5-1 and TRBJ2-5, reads KAGVTQTPRYLIKTRGQQVTLSCSPISGHRSVSWYQQTPGQGLQFLFEYFSETQRNKGNFPGRFSGRQFSNSRSEMNVSTLELGDSALYLCASSLRTSEETQYFGPGTRLLVL.

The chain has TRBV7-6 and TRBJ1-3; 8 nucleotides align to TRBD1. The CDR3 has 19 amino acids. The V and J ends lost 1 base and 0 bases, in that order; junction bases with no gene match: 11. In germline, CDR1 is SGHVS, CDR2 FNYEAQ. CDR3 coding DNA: TGTGCCAGCAGCTTAGAAGACACAGGGGGGACCCTCTCTGGAAACACCATATATTTT. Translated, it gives CASSLEDTGGTLSGNTIYF.

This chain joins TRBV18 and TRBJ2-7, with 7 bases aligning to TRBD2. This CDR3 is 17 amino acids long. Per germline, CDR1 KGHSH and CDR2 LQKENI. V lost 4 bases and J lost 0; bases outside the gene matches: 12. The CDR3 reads CASSRNLGRASSYEQYF. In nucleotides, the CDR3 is TGTGCCAGCTCACGAAATCTAGGGAGGGCTAGCTCCTACGAGCAGTACTTC. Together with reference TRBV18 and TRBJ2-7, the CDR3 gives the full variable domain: NAGVMQNPRHLVRRRGQEARLRCSPMKGHSHVYWYRQLPEEGLKFMVYLQKENIIDESGMPKERFSAEFPKEGPSILRIQQVVRGDSAAYFCASSRNLGRASSYEQYFGPGTRLTVT.

CDR3 in amino acids: CAISDPTGQGSPLHF. The CDR3 nucleotides read TGTGCCATCAGTGATCCGACAGGGCAGGGTTCACCCCTCCACTTT. The chain links TRBV10-3 to TRBJ1-6; 7 bases line up with TRBD1. With 3 bases clipped from V and 9 bases from J, the junction kept 8 bases outside the gene matches. The V gene's germline CDR1 is ENHRY and CDR2 SYGVKD. The CDR3 runs 15 residues.

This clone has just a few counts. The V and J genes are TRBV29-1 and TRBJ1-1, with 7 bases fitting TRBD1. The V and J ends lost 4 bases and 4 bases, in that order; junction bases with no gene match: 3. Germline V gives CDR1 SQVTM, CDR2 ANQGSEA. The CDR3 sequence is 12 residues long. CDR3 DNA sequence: TGCAGCGTTGGGCAGGGGGGCACTGAAGCTTTCTTT. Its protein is CSVGQGGTEAFF.

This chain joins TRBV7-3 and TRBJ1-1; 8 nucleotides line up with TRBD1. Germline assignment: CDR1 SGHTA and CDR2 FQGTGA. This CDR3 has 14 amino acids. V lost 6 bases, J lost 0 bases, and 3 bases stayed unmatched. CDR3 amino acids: CASRPGGLNTEAFF. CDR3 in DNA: TGTGCCAGCAGACCAGGGGGCTTGAACACTGAAGCTTTCTTT.

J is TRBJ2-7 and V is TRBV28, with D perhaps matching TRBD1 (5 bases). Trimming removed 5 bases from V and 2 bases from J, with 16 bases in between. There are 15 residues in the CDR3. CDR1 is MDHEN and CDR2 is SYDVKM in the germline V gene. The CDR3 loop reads CASSPLIGQAYEQYF. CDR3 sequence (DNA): TGTGCCAGCAGTCCGCTAATCGGACAAGCCTACGAGCAGTACTTC.

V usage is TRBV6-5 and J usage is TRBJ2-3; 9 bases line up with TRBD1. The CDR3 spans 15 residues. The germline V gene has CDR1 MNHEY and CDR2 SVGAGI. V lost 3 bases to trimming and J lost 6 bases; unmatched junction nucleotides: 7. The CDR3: CASSYLQGAGDTQYF. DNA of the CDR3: TGTGCCAGCAGTTATTTACAGGGGGCTGGGGATACGCAGTATTTT.

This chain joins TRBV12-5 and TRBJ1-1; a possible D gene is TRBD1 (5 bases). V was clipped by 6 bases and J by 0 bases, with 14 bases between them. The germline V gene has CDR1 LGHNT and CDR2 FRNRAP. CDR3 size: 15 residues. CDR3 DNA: TGTGCTAGTGGCGTAGACAGTCCAATGAACACTGAAGCTTTCTTT. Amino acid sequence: CASGVDSPMNTEAFF.

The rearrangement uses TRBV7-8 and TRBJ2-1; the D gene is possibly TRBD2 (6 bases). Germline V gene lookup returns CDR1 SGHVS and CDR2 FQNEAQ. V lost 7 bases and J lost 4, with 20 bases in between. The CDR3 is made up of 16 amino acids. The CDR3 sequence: CASTRTGLSTYNEQFF. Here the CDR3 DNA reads TGTGCCAGCACTCGCACCGGACTATCCACTTACAATGAGCAGTTCTTC.

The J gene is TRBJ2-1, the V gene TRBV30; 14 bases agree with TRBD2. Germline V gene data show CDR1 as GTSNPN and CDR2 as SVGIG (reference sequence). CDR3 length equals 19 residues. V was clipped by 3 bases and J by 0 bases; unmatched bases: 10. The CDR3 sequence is CAWRAGTSGGLSSYNEQFF. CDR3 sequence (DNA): TGTGCCTGGAGAGCCGGGACTAGCGGGGGACTGAGCTCCTACAATGAGCAGTTCTTC.

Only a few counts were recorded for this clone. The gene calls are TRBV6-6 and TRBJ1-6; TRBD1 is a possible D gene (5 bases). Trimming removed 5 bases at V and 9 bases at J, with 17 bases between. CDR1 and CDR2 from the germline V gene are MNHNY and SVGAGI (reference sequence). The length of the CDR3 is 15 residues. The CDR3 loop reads CASSHRGASGSPLHF. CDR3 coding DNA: TGTGCCAGCAGTCACCGTGGGGCATCGGGTTCACCCCTCCACTTT.

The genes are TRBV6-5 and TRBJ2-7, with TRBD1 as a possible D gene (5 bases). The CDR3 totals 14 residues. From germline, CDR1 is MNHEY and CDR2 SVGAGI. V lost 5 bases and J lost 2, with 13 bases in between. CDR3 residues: CASSHRTATYEQYF. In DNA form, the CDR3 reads TGTGCCAGCAGTCACAGGACCGCCACCTACGAGCAGTACTTC.

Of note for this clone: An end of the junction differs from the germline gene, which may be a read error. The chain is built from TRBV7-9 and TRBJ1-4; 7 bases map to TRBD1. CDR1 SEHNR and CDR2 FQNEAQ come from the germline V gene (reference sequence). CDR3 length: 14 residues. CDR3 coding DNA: TGTTCCAGCAGCCCACAGGGGAAAAATGAAAAACTGTTTTTT. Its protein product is CSSSPQGKNEKLFF.

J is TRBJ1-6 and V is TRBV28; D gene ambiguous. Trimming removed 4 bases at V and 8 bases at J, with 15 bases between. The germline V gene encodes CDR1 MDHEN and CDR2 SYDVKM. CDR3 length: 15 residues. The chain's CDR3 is CASSSPEGSYSPLHF. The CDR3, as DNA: TGTGCCAGCAGTTCTCCAGAGGGATCTTATTCACCCCTCCACTTT.

Here the CDR3 DNA reads TGTGCCAGCAGCTTAGTGGGCCTATTCACTGAAGCTTTCTTT. This sequence encodes CASSLVGLFTEAFF. The chain links TRBV11-2 to TRBJ1-1, with D uncertain. Germline CDR1 and CDR2: SGHAT and FQNNGV. The CDR3 has 14 residues. Trimming removed 1 base at V and 4 bases at J, with 10 bases between.

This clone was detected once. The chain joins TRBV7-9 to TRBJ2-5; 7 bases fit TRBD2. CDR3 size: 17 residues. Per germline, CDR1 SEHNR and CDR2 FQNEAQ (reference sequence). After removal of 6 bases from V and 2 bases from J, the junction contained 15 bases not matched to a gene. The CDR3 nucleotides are TGTGCCAGCAGTTTCCCGGAGCGGGAATCGTTTCAAGAGACCCAGTACTTC. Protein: CASSFPERESFQETQYF.

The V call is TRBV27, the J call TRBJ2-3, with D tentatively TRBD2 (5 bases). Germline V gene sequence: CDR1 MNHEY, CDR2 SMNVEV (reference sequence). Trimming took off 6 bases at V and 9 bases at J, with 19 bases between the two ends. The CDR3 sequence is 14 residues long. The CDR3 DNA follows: TGTGCCAGCAGAAACCCCCGCGGGTCGGTCACGCAGTATTTT. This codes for CASRNPRGSVTQYF.

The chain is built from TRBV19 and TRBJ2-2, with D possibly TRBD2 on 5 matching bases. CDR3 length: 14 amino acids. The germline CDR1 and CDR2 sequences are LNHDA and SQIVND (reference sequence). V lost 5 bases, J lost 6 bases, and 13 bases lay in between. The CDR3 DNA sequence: TGTGCCAGTAGTCAGAACGGGAATTCCGGGGAGCTGTTTTTT. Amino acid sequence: CASSQNGNSGELFF.

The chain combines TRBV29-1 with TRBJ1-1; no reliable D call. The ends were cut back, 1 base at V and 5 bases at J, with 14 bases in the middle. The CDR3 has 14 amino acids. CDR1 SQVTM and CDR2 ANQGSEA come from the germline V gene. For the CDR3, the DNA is TGCAGCGTTGAAGGGTCGGCCCGAGGGACTGAAGCTTTCTTT. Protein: CSVEGSARGTEAFF.

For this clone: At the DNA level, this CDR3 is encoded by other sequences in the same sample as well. CDR3 DNA sequence: TGTGCCAGCAGCTTAACCGGAGGATTCTCTGGAAACACCATATATTTT. Amino acid sequence: CASSLTGGFSGNTIYF. The chain is built from TRBV7-3 and TRBJ1-3; D is undetermined. Trimming left V 0 bases short and J 0 bases short, with 9 bases between. This CDR3 has 16 residues. From germline, CDR1 is SGHTA and CDR2 FQGTGA. The entire variable domain, with the rest obtained from reference TRBV7-3 and TRBJ1-3, is as follows: GAGVSQTPSNKVTEKGKYVELRCDPISGHTALYWYRQSLGQGPEFLIYFQGTGAADDSGLPNDRFFAVRPEGSVSTLKIQRTERGDSAVYLCASSLTGGFSGNTIYFGEGSWLTVV.

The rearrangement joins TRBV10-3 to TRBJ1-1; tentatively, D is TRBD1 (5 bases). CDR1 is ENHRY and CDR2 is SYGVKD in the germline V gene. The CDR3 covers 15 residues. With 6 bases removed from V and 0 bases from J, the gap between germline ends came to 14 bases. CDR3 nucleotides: TGTGCCATCAGGGGCGGGACGGCTATGAACACTGAAGCTTTCTTT. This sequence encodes CAIRGGTAMNTEAFF.

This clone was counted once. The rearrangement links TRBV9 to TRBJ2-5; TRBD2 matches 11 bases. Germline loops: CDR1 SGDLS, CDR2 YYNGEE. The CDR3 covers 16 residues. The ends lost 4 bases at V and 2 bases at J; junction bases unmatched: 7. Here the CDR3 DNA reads TGTGCCAGCAGCCCCTTTAGCGGGGGGGCGCAAGAGACCCAGTACTTC. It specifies CASSPFSGGAQETQYF.

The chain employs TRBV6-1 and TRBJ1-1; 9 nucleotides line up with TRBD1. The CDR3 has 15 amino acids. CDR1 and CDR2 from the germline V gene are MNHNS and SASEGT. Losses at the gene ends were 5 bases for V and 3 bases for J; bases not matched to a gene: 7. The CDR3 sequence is CASSQPGQGYTEAFF. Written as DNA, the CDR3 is TGTGCCAGCAGTCAACCGGGACAGGGATACACTGAAGCTTTCTTT.

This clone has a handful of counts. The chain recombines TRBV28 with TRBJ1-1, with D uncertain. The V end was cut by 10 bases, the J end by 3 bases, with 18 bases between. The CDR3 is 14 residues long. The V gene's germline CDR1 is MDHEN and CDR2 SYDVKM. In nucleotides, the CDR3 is TGTGCCATCGGGAACCCAGACGGGTACACTGAAGCTTTCTTT. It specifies CAIGNPDGYTEAFF.

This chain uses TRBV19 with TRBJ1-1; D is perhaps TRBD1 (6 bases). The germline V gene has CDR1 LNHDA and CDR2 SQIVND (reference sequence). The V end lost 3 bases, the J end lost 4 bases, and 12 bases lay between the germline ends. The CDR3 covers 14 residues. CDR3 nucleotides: TGTGCCAGTAGTATCCAGGGGTTGAGCACTGAAGCTTTCTTT. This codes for CASSIQGLSTEAFF.